The clone carrying this T cell receptor (beta chain) was found a few times. Its antigen is not known. The sample originates from a study of beta chain features in type 1 diabetes. Study-level points and caveats: Among type 1 diabetes patients, VDJ junctions had fewer insertions and more deletions. The similarity of naive, central memory and Treg TCRB repertoires appeared greater among patients than among healthy donors. Here, the possible influence of HLA type (on TCRB rearrangement) remained unresolved. TCRB CDR3s from Type 1 diabetes patients were moderately but significantly shorter in all four CD4+ subsets.

Expressed TCRB transcripts were sequenced because the isolated RNA had all been reverse transcribed beforehand. Here immunoSEQ multiplex PCR was the method, and the copy in TCRdb shows in-frame clones only, minus some. The table records hundreds of thousands of clones, 10% to 15% of them present only once. Sorting based on CD45RO/CCR7/CD25/CD127/CD95/CD27 separated CD4+ naive, central memory, regulatory and stem cell-like memory cells. V lost 6 bases and J lost 7, with 15 bases in between. Per germline, CDR1 MDHEN and CDR2 SYDVKM. The CDR3 is 14 residues long. The sequenced material came from naive CD4+ T cells from blood. The receptor was isolated from a man in his late teens or twenties with type 1 diabetes. This chain connects TRBV28 to TRBJ1-4; the D gene is possibly TRBD1 (6 bases). CDR3 sequence (DNA): TGTGCCAGCAGACTACAGGGAAATGGTGAAAAACTGTTTTTT. It specifies CASRLQGNGEKLFF.